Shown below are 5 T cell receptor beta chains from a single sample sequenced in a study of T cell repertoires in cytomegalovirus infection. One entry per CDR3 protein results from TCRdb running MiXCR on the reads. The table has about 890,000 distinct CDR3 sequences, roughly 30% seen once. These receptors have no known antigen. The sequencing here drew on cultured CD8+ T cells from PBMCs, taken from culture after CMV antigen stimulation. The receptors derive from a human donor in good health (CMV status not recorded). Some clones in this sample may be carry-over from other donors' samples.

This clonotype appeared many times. The CDR3 is CASSLAAVTLTGELFF. CDR3 bases: TGTGCCAGCAGCTTAGCGGCAGTTACTCTCACCGGGGAGCTGTTTTTT. The chain recombines TRBV7-6 with TRBJ2-2; no firm D call. The germline V gene encodes CDR1 SGHVS and CDR2 FNYEAQ. V shed 0 bases and J shed 4 bases, with 12 bases lying between them. The CDR3 has 16 amino acids.

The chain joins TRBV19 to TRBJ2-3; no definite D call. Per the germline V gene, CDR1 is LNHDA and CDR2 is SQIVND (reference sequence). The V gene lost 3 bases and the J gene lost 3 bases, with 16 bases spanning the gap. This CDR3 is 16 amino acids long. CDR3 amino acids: CASSIISRQGTDTQYF. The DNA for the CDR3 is TGTGCCAGTAGTATCATCTCTAGGCAAGGTACAGATACGCAGTATTTT.

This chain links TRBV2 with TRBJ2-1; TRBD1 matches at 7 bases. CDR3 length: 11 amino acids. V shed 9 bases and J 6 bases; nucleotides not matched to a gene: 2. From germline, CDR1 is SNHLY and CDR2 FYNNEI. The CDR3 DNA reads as TGTGCCAGGCGACAGGGCAATGAGCAGTTCTTC. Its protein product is CARRQGNEQFF.

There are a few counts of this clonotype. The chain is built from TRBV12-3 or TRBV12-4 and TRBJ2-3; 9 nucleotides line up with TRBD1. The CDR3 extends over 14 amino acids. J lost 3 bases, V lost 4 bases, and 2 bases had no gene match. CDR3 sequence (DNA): TGTGCCAGCAGTTGGACAGGGGCAACAGATACGCAGTATTTT. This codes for CASSWTGATDTQYF.

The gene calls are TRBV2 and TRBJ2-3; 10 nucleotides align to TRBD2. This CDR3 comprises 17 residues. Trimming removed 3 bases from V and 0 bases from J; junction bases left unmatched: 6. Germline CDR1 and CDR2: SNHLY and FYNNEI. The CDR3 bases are TGTGCCAGCAGTGATATTGAGACTAGCGGGAGCACAGATACGCAGTATTTT. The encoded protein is CASSDIETSGSTDTQYF.